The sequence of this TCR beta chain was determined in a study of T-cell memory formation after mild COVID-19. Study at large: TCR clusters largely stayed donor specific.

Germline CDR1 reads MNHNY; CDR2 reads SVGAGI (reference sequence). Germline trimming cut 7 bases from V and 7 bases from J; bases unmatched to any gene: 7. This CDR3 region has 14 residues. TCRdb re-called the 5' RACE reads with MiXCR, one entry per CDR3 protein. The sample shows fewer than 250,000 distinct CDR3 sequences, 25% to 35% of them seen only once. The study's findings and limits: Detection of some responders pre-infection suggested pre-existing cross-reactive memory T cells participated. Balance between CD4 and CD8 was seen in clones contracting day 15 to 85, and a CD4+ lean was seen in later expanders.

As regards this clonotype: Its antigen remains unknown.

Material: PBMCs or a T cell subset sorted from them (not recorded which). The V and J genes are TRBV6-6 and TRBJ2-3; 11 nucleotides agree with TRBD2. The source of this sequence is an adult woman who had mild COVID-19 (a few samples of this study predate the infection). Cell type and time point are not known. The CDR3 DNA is TGTGCCAGCACCCTGGGGACTAGCGGAAATACGCAGTATTTT. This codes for CASTLGTSGNTQYF.